Following are 29 T cell receptor beta chains from one sample sequenced in a study of blood T cell repertoires in COVID-19. Here immunoSEQ multiplex PCR was the method, and the copy in TCRdb shows in-frame clones only, minus some. The sample includes 150,000 to 200,000 clones, roughly four fifths of them seen just once. Sequenced sample: peripheral blood. The receptors were sampled from a woman aged 70 to 79 with COVID-19, enrolled during active disease.

The chain uses TRBV28 and TRBJ1-1; 10 bases line up with TRBD1. The trim removed 5 bases at V and 4 bases at J, leaving 4 bases unmatched. Germline V gives CDR1 MDHEN, CDR2 SYDVKM. CDR3 size: 14 residues. CDR3 loop: CASSRDRGSTEAFF. The CDR3 DNA reads TGTGCCAGCAGTAGGGACAGGGGCAGCACTGAAGCTTTCTTT.

J is TRBJ2-3 and V is TRBV4-3; 10 bases are shared with TRBD1. This CDR3 region has 15 residues. Germline V gives CDR1 LGHNA, CDR2 YSLEER. V dropped 4 bases and J dropped 2; count of bases not matched to a gene: 3. CDR3 sequence: CASSLGQGNTDTQYF. For the CDR3, the DNA is TGCGCCAGCAGCCTGGGACAGGGGAACACAGATACGCAGTATTTT.

V and J are TRBV30 and TRBJ2-2; possible D gene TRBD1, 5 bases. The CDR3 has 15 residues. Trimming left V 0 bases short and J 6 bases short, with 14 bases between. CDR1 is GTSNPN and CDR2 is SVGIG in the germline V gene (reference sequence). CDR3 DNA sequence: TGTGCCTGGAGTGTGAAGGGGCTAAGGGCCGGGGAGCTGTTTTTT. Translation gives CAWSVKGLRAGELFF.

This clone was seen only once. This chain uses TRBV30 with TRBJ1-2; D not certain. The CDR3 covers 13 residues. The germline V gene has CDR1 GTSNPN and CDR2 SVGIG (reference sequence). Deletions cut 4 bases from V and 4 bases from J, with 13 bases between. CDR3 in amino acids: CAWNSGKGYGYTF. As DNA, the CDR3 is TGTGCCTGGAACTCCGGGAAGGGCTATGGCTACACCTTC. Full variable domain (rest looked up from reference TRBV30 and TRBJ1-2): SQTIHQWPATLVQPVGSPLSLECTVEGTSNPNLYWYRQAAGRGLQLLFYSVGIGQISSEVPQNLSASRPQDRQFILSSKKLLLSDSGFYLCAWNSGKGYGYTFGSGTRLTVV.

The chain recombines TRBV19 with TRBJ2-1; the D is unclear. The V end was cut by 6 bases, the J end by 6 bases, with 12 bases between. The CDR3 has 13 amino acids. Per the germline V gene, CDR1 is LNHDA and CDR2 is SQIVND (reference sequence). CDR3 DNA sequence: TGTGCCAGTAGCCCTCTGGCACGCAATGAGCAGTTCTTC. Translation: CASSPLARNEQFF.

The gene calls are TRBV18 and TRBJ2-1, with 7 bases lining up with TRBD2. Germline assignment: CDR1 KGHSH and CDR2 LQKENI. V lost 3 bases and J lost 3; bases outside the gene matches: 5. The CDR3 is made up of 15 amino acids. The CDR3 DNA is TGTGCCAGCTCACCCCTGGCGGGAGACTACAATGAGCAGTTCTTC. Its translation: CASSPLAGDYNEQFF.

The CDR3 reads CATSDGADTEAFF. The CDR3, as DNA: TGTGCCACCAGTGATGGCGCGGACACTGAAGCTTTCTTT. The chain links TRBV24-1 to TRBJ1-1; D unresolved. Germline V gene lookup returns CDR1 KGHDR and CDR2 SFDVKD. V lost 3 bases and J lost 3, with 7 bases in between. The CDR3 length is 13 residues.

This chain links TRBV12-3 or TRBV12-4 with TRBJ1-1; D ambiguous. Between the trimmed V and J ends, which lost 5 bases and 5 bases, there was a span of 12 bases. The CDR3 has 13 residues. CDR3 loop: CASSLTLRTEAFF. CDR3 DNA: TGTGCCAGCAGTCTAACCCTGCGGACTGAAGCTTTCTTT.

The chain has TRBV20-1 and TRBJ2-7; D remains ambiguous. V lost 3 bases to trimming and J lost 0 bases, with 6 bases between them. The CDR3 totals 12 residues. In germline, CDR1 is DFQATT, CDR2 SNEGSKA (reference sequence). CDR3 sequence: CSASTYSYEQYF. CDR3 nucleotides: TGCAGTGCTAGTACCTACTCCTACGAGCAGTACTTC.

The chain joins TRBV7-8 to TRBJ1-3; unclear D gene. The V gene lost 3 bases and the J gene lost 0 bases, with 6 bases spanning the gap. Germline-derived CDR1 and CDR2 are SGHVS and FQNEAQ. This CDR3 has 14 residues. The chain's CDR3 is CASSLGGSGNTIYF. CDR3 nucleotides: TGTGCCAGCAGCTTGGGAGGCTCTGGAAACACCATATATTTT.

This sequence joins TRBV30 and TRBJ1-5, with D perhaps matching TRBD1 (6 bases). This CDR3 region has 13 residues. The V gene's germline CDR1 is GTSNPN and CDR2 SVGIG (reference sequence). V was clipped by 5 bases and J by 3 bases, with 11 bases between them. The CDR3 protein is CAWAGQPNQPQHF. The CDR3 bases are TGTGCCTGGGCTGGACAGCCCAATCAGCCCCAGCATTTT.

This clone has just a few counts. The J gene is TRBJ2-3, the V gene TRBV13, with 7 bases that match TRBD2. CDR1 and CDR2 (germline): PRHDT, FYEKMQ (reference sequence). The CDR3 has 16 amino acids. Trimming at V came to 5 bases and at J to 2 bases, leaving 10 bases not matched to a gene. In nucleotides, the CDR3 is TGTGCCAGCAGCGCCGCGGGAGTGCGGGCCACAGATACGCAGTATTTT. Its protein product is CASSAAGVRATDTQYF. The variable domain in full, with the rest retrieved from reference TRBV13 and TRBJ2-3, is AAGVIQSPRHLIKEKRETATLKCYPIPRHDTVYWYQQGPGQDPQFLISFYEKMQSDKGSIPDRFSAQQFSDYHSELNMSSLELGDSALYFCASSAAGVRATDTQYFGPGTRLTVL.

V usage is TRBV19 and J usage is TRBJ1-2; tentative D call: TRBD1 (6 bases). This CDR3 region has 15 residues. CDR1 is LNHDA, CDR2 SQIVND, per germline (reference sequence). Trimming took off 7 bases at V and 0 bases at J, with 15 bases between the two ends. The CDR3 DNA is TGTGCCAGTAAGGACAGAACAACTACTAACTATGGCTACACCTTC. It encodes CASKDRTTTNYGYTF.

The chain has TRBV6-2 or TRBV6-3 and TRBJ2-3; 7 bases fit TRBD2. With V trimmed by 6 bases and J by 5 bases, 14 bases remained unmatched. CDR1 MNHEY and CDR2 SVGEGT come from the germline V gene. This CDR3 comprises 16 residues. Here the CDR3 reads CASSSDGAGAKDTQYF. CDR3 nucleotides: TGTGCCAGCAGCTCCGATGGGGCGGGAGCTAAAGATACGCAGTATTTT.

The chain joins TRBV28 to TRBJ2-5; 7 bases line up with TRBD2. Germline assignment: CDR1 MDHEN and CDR2 SYDVKM. The J segment lost 3 bases and the V segment lost 10 bases, leaving 5 bases of the junction unmatched. The length of the CDR3 is 12 residues. The CDR3 coding sequence is TGTGCCATTGGGGGGGGAGAAGAGACCCAGTACTTC. Its translation: CAIGGGEETQYF.

The rearrangement links TRBV10-2 to TRBJ1-1; D may be TRBD1 (5 bases). The CDR3 length is 15 residues. CDR1 WSHSY and CDR2 SAAADI come from the germline V gene. V dropped 6 bases and J dropped 6 bases, with 20 bases sitting between them. In DNA, the CDR3 is TGCGCCAGCAGGACTTTTCAGCGGGGCGACTCTGAAGCTTTCTTT. Its translation is CASRTFQRGDSEAFF.

CDR3 nucleotide sequence: TGTGCCAGCAGCCAAGTAGATCGGGAGGAGCAGTACTTC. Translation: CASSQVDREEQYF. The J gene is TRBJ2-7, the V gene TRBV3-1 (or the pseudogene TRBV3-2); weak D call: TRBD2 (6 bases). CDR3 length: 13 residues. Germline assignment: CDR1 LGHDT and CDR2 YNNKEL (reference sequence). The ends were cut back, 1 base at V and 7 bases at J, with 11 bases in the middle.

The rearrangement joins TRBV18 to TRBJ2-1; 7 bases agree with TRBD1. The length of the CDR3 is 12 residues. J lost 10 bases, V lost 1 base, and 1 base had no gene match. Germline lookup yields CDR1 KGHSH and CDR2 LQKENI. The CDR3 region is CASSPRTGEQFF. The CDR3 DNA reads TGTGCCAGCTCACCACGGACAGGCGAGCAGTTCTTC.

The rearrangement uses TRBV5-1 and TRBJ2-1, with 14 bases fitting TRBD2. The J segment lost 1 base and the V segment lost 2 bases, leaving 5 bases of the junction unmatched. This CDR3 comprises 18 residues. Germline V gene lookup returns CDR1 SGHRS and CDR2 YFSETQ. The CDR3 sequence: CASSFRGLAGASYNEQFF. The CDR3 DNA is TGCGCCAGCAGCTTTAGGGGACTAGCGGGAGCGTCCTACAATGAGCAGTTCTTC.

The chain has TRBV3-1 (or the pseudogene TRBV3-2) and TRBJ2-7, with D maybe TRBD2 (6 bases). This CDR3 is built from 15 residues. CDR1 is LGHDT, CDR2 YNNKEL, per germline (reference sequence). Trimming cost V 4 bases and J 2 bases, with 15 bases left between them. CDR3 amino acids: CASSLRSGDPYEQYF. DNA of the CDR3: TGTGCCAGCAGCCTCCGTAGCGGAGACCCCTACGAGCAGTACTTC.

The count of this clone is one. The chain carries TRBV5-5 and TRBJ2-1; 8 bases agree with TRBD2. CDR3 length: 13 amino acids. The J segment lost 10 bases and the V segment lost 5 bases, leaving 8 bases of the junction unmatched. From germline, CDR1 is SGHKS and CDR2 YYEKEE (reference sequence). In nucleotides, the CDR3 is TGTGCCAGCAGATTTCCGGGACTAGTCGAGCAGTTCTTC. This encodes CASRFPGLVEQFF.

The J gene is TRBJ2-7, the V gene TRBV24-1, with 11 bases lining up with TRBD2. There are 16 residues in the CDR3. Germline lookup yields CDR1 KGHDR and CDR2 SFDVKD. The V and J ends lost 2 bases and 0 bases, in that order; junction bases with no gene match: 2. The chain's CDR3 is CATSDWGTSGSYEQYF. CDR3 DNA: TGTGCCACCAGTGATTGGGGGACTAGCGGCTCCTACGAGCAGTACTTC.

The V call is TRBV27, the J call TRBJ2-1; possible D gene TRBD1, 6 bases. Trimming removed 5 bases at V and 3 bases at J, with 11 bases between. In germline, CDR1 is MNHEY, CDR2 SMNVEV (reference sequence). This CDR3 has 14 residues. CDR3 residues: CASSEGDRYNEQFF. CDR3 nucleotide sequence: TGTGCCAGCAGTGAGGGGGATCGCTACAATGAGCAGTTCTTC.

This chain links TRBV10-3 with TRBJ2-7; D is unclear. CDR3 size: 15 residues. Deletions cut 0 bases from V and 3 bases from J, with 12 bases between. CDR1 ENHRY and CDR2 SYGVKD come from the germline V gene. DNA for the CDR3: TGTGCCATCAGTGAGTCGAGCGAAATCCACTACGAGCAGTACTTC. Translating it yields CAISESSEIHYEQYF.

V usage is TRBV10-1 and J usage is TRBJ1-1; D gene uncertain. The germline gives CDR1 WNHNN, CDR2 SYGVQD (reference sequence). Trimming stripped 5 bases from V and 7 bases from J, with 11 bases between. CDR3 length: 12 residues. DNA of the CDR3: TGCGCCAGCAGTTCAGACCGGGATGAAGCTTTCTTT. Translating gives CASSSDRDEAFF.

This rearrangement joins TRBV2 to TRBJ2-2; TRBD2 agrees at 7 bases. J was trimmed by 4 bases and V by 4 bases; bases with no gene match: 3. The CDR3 extends over 14 amino acids. Germline V CDR1 and CDR2: SNHLY, FYNNEI. The CDR3 reads CASSGGRATGELFF. In DNA, the CDR3 is TGTGCCAGCAGTGGGGGGAGGGCCACCGGGGAGCTGTTTTTT.

The J gene is TRBJ2-3, the V gene TRBV7-2, with D tentatively TRBD1 (6 bases). This CDR3 contains 14 residues. The germline gives CDR1 SGHTA, CDR2 FQGNSA. Trimming stripped 4 bases from V and 4 bases from J, with 12 bases between. The CDR3 protein is CASSSQGSADTQYF. The CDR3, as DNA: TGTGCCAGCAGCTCTCAGGGGAGTGCAGATACGCAGTATTTT.

The V call is TRBV5-6, the J call TRBJ2-3; 11 nucleotides align to TRBD2. J lost 4 bases, V lost 5 bases, and 6 bases had no gene match. CDR1 is SGHDT and CDR2 is YYEEEE in the germline V gene. This CDR3 has 15 amino acids. This CDR3 is CASRLLAGGPDTQYF. In DNA form, the CDR3 reads TGTGCCAGCAGGTTATTAGCGGGAGGGCCAGATACGCAGTATTTT.

V and J are TRBV30 and TRBJ1-5; 9 bases agree with TRBD1. CDR3 size: 15 residues. Germline V gene sequence: CDR1 GTSNPN, CDR2 SVGIG (reference sequence). Trimming took 5 bases from V and 6 from J; bases not matched to a gene: 11. CDR3: CAWQSGTGMGQPQHF. The CDR3 DNA reads TGTGCCTGGCAATCCGGGACAGGGATGGGTCAGCCCCAGCATTTT.